This TCR beta chain was profiled in a study of shared T cell receptors in the human thymus. Sequenced by immunoSEQ multiplex PCR; TCRdb stores in-frame clones only, minus some. Altogether roughly 700,000 clones are present, 70% to 90% being singletons, with the ten largest covering about 0.01%. CDR1 SGHRS and CDR2 YFSETQ come from the germline V gene. The CDR3 consists of 13 residues. Trimming stripped 0 bases from V and 8 bases from J, with 9 bases between. The same specimen was also included in a second study, on human thymus T cells. That work adds: Apparent bias marked the V and J gene usage of thymic and blood repertoires. The related literature has documented a marked overlap of thymic repertoires among unrelated individuals.

The TCR sequence derives from a boy younger than two with a congenital heart defect. This sequence joins TRBV5-1 and TRBJ2-1, with D hard to call. The sequencing sample was made of thymocytes. CDR3 coding DNA: TGCGCCAGCAGCTTGGGAGTTGAGGATGAGCAGTTCTTC. Its translation: CASSLGVEDEQFF.